Listed here are 17 T cell receptor beta chains from one sample, sequenced in a study of CD8 T cells in Susac syndrome. After extraction with the RNeasy kit, roughly 0.5 to 1 ug of the RNA was reverse transcribed using random hexamers. TCRdb passed the immunoSEQ multiplex PCR reads through MiXCR, listing each CDR3 protein once. The repertoire holds 110,000 or so distinct CDR3 sequences, with approximately 91% as singletons. The sequenced sample consisted of CD4+ T cells from PBMCs. These receptors were collected from a human donor in good health.

The CDR3 sequence is CASSDGPPSRETQYF. DNA for the CDR3: TGTGCCAGCAGTGACGGGCCTCCAAGTCGGGAGACCCAGTACTTC. This chain connects TRBV12-3 or TRBV12-4 to TRBJ2-5; D unresolved. The V end was cut by 5 bases, the J end by 5 bases, with 18 bases between. The CDR3 runs to 15 residues.

The chain has TRBV28 and TRBJ2-7, with D hard to call. Looked up from germline, CDR1 is MDHEN and CDR2 is SYDVKM. The CDR3 has 12 amino acids. Deletions cut 6 bases from V and 4 bases from J, with 10 bases between. This chain's CDR3 is CASSQTRYEQYF. The CDR3 nucleotides are TGTGCCAGCAGCCAGACGAGGTACGAGCAGTACTTC.

The chain links TRBV7-2 to TRBJ2-7; the match to TRBD2 covers 9 bases. In germline, CDR1 is SGHTA, CDR2 FQGNSA. The junction had 7 bases not matched to a gene; V was cut back by 0 bases and J by 7 bases. The CDR3 consists of 15 residues. This chain's CDR3 is CASSLASAGGWEQYF. CDR3 DNA: TGTGCCAGCAGCTTAGCGTCAGCGGGAGGTTGGGAGCAGTACTTC.

The J gene is TRBJ1-3, the V gene TRBV7-8; a possible D gene is TRBD1 (5 bases). V lost 5 bases and J lost 0, with 14 bases in between. In germline, CDR1 is SGHVS, CDR2 FQNEAQ. This CDR3 has 16 residues. The CDR3 region has the DNA TGTGCCAGCAGCAAGAAGGACACGGTCTCTGGAAACACCATATATTTT. It encodes CASSKKDTVSGNTIYF.

This clonotype was counted between two and nine times. This sequence joins TRBV5-6 and TRBJ2-3; D may be TRBD1 or TRBD2 (5 bases each). CDR3 length equals 12 residues. Germline V gives CDR1 SGHDT, CDR2 YYEEEE. The V and J ends lost 1 base and 6 bases respectively, with 6 bases between them. The CDR3 protein is CASSLWGDTQYF. CDR3 DNA sequence: TGTGCCAGCAGCTTGTGGGGGGATACGCAGTATTTT.

The V call is TRBV6-2 or TRBV6-3, the J call TRBJ2-2; 8 nucleotides line up with TRBD2. Germline V gives CDR1 MNHEY, CDR2 SVGEGT. V shed 6 bases, J shed 5 bases, and the junction held 8 bases outside the gene matches. The length of the CDR3 is 15 residues. The DNA for the CDR3 is TGTGCCAGCAGAGACGGGGGGGCCGGAACCGGGGAGCTGTTTTTT. It codes for CASRDGGAGTGELFF.

The chain couples TRBV4-3 to TRBJ2-6; D is possibly TRBD1 (6 bases). Germline values: CDR1 LGHNA, CDR2 YSLEER. This CDR3 comprises 18 residues. Trimming took 4 bases from V and 0 from J, leaving 16 bases between them. In DNA, the CDR3 is TGCGCCAGCAGCCCTACGACAGGTTTGAGCTCTGGGGCCAACGTCCTGACTTTC. Protein sequence: CASSPTTGLSSGANVLTF.

The genes are TRBV15 and TRBJ1-2; 9 bases match TRBD1. The germline V gene encodes CDR1 LNHNV and CDR2 YYDKDF (reference sequence). This CDR3 is built from 16 residues. The V gene end was trimmed by 1 base and the J gene end by 8 bases; junction bases not matched to a gene: 11. As DNA, the CDR3 is TGTGCCACCAGCAGAGGTAGGCCCGGGACAGGGCGCGGCTACACCTTC. Protein sequence: CATSRGRPGTGRGYTF.

This clonotype was seen only a few times. V gene TRBV29-1 combines with J gene TRBJ2-7; 9 nucleotides align to TRBD1. This CDR3 region has 13 residues. With 4 bases clipped from V and 3 bases from J, the junction kept 4 bases outside the gene matches. Germline-derived CDR1 and CDR2 are SQVTM and ANQGSEA. The DNA for the CDR3 is TGCAGCGTTGCAGGACAGGGGTTCTACGAGCAGTACTTC. Residues: CSVAGQGFYEQYF.

The gene calls are TRBV21-1 and TRBJ1-2; no DNA check was done on the table's D call, TRBD1. TRBV21-1 is a known pseudogene. This CDR3 is 15 amino acids long. In nucleotides, the CDR3 is TGTGCCAGCAGCATTCGGACAGGGGACACCTATGGCTACACCTTC. It is translated as CASSIRTGDTYGYTF.

This clonotype was found once. V is TRBV19 and J is TRBJ1-2; the match to TRBD1 covers 11 bases. This CDR3 comprises 15 residues. V lost 9 bases and J lost 1; bases outside the gene matches: 7. The germline V gene has CDR1 LNHDA and CDR2 SQIVND (reference sequence). CDR3 DNA sequence: TGTGCCAGGGACAGGGGGCCCTGGGGTAACTATGGCTACACCTTC. Its protein product is CARDRGPWGNYGYTF.

DNA of the CDR3: TGCAGCGTTCAGCGGGGTTACTACGAGCAGTACTTC. Translated: CSVQRGYYEQYF. The chain carries TRBV29-1 and TRBJ2-7; 7 bases align to TRBD2. The trim removed 5 bases at V and 3 bases at J, leaving 4 bases unmatched. The CDR3 loop spans 12 amino acids. Germline lookup yields CDR1 SQVTM and CDR2 ANQGSEA.

The J gene is TRBJ2-1, the V gene TRBV2; D unclear. Trimming pared 8 bases from V and 7 bases from J, leaving 6 bases between. The CDR3 is 10 amino acids. The germline gives CDR1 SNHLY, CDR2 FYNNEI. CDR3 sequence: CASSRNEQFF. Written as DNA, the CDR3 is TGTGCCAGCTCTAGAAATGAGCAGTTCTTC.

This chain connects TRBV7-2 to TRBJ1-6; 9 bases agree with TRBD1. This CDR3 is 15 amino acids long. J was trimmed by 6 bases and V by 5 bases; bases with no gene match: 5. CDR1 SGHTA and CDR2 FQGNSA come from the germline V gene. CDR3 nucleotide sequence: TGTGCCAGCAGCCCGACAGGGGGGGTTAATTCACCCCTCCACTTT. Translation: CASSPTGGVNSPLHF.

The J gene is TRBJ2-1, the V gene TRBV4-1, with 10 bases fitting TRBD2. V was clipped by 5 bases and J by 0 bases; unmatched bases: 4. Per germline, CDR1 MGHRA and CDR2 YSYEKL. This CDR3 is 16 amino acids long. The CDR3 DNA follows: TGCGCCAGCAGCTTTATAGCGGGAGGCTCCTACAATGAGCAGTTCTTC. Translation: CASSFIAGGSYNEQFF.

The chain is built from TRBV29-1 and TRBJ1-2, with TRBD1 matching 7 bases. The CDR3 contains 14 residues. Germline values: CDR1 SQVTM, CDR2 ANQGSEA. Germline trimming cut 7 bases from V and 5 bases from J; bases unmatched to any gene: 13. CDR3 coding DNA: TGCAGCGCCCTATCCACAGGGGAAGGGTATGGCTACACCTTC. The encoded protein is CSALSTGEGYGYTF.

The chain uses TRBV6-2 or TRBV6-3 and TRBJ2-6, with D tentatively TRBD2 (6 bases). Germline CDR1 reads MNHEY; CDR2 reads SVGEGT. The CDR3 extends over 20 amino acids. The V end lost 2 bases, the J end lost 2 bases, and 22 bases lay between the germline ends. The CDR3: CASSYNPSRGGIPGANVLTF. In DNA form, the CDR3 reads TGTGCCAGCAGTTACAATCCTTCCAGAGGCGGGATTCCTGGGGCCAACGTCCTGACTTTC.